The T cell receptor (beta chain) described here comes from a study of regulatory T cells in long-lasting Graves disease. Germline-derived CDR1 and CDR2 are MNHNS and SASEGT. Germline trimming cut 5 bases from V and 9 bases from J; bases unmatched to any gene: 5. This CDR3 contains 15 residues. Noted time point: persistent/refractory GD, antithyroid drugs over 5 years with positive TRAb. With RNA extracted from PBMCs as input, the TCR library was made. Relying on iRepertoire HTBI primers and Arm-PCR of CDR3 regions, the team built TCR beta libraries. In the authors' methods: The samples included around 60 TRBV and approximately 15 TRBJ segments. TCRdb reanalysed the multiplex PCR reads using MiXCR and keeps one entry per CDR3 protein. These V and J calls originate from TCRdb's pipeline instead of the authors' own analysis. The sample lists around 430,000 distinct CDR3 sequences, about 20% seen once, with around 13% in the top ten.

V is TRBV6-1 and J is TRBJ2-1, with 15 positions matching TRBD2. The TCR originated in a female donor with Graves disease. Sequencing used peripheral blood mononuclear cells (PBMCs), obtained when the disease was refractory, from a patient treated with antithyroid drugs. In nucleotides, the CDR3 is TGTGCCAGCAGTCGGACTAGCGGGAGGGCCGGTGAGCAGTTCTTC. Its protein product is CASSRTSGRAGEQFF.